Listed below are T cell receptor beta chains from one sample, sequenced in a study of blood T cell repertoires in COVID-19. The data were produced by immunoSEQ multiplex PCR, yet TCRdb's version contains in-frame clones alone and is incomplete. The sample yields about 44,000 clones, 80% to 90% seen once. The sequenced material came from peripheral blood. The receptors were gathered from a woman aged 40 to 55 with acute or convalescent COVID-19. Each CDR3 is given with its conserved first and last residue. A D gene is named only where the DNA matches it firmly. Size tells how often a clone was seen (once, few, many) or the class of an expanded clone, and some rows leave it out.

>-|TRBJ2-7|-|TRBV27
CASTLTGQGWDEQYF
TGTGCCAGCACCCTGACCGGGCAGGGTTGGGACGAGCAGTACTTC
>-|TRBJ1-1|-|TRBV3-1/TRBV3-2
CASSQVAQGIEAFF
TGTGCCAGCAGCCAAGTTGCGCAGGGGATTGAAGCTTTCTTT
>-|TRBJ2-2|-|TRBV7-3
CASSPDWRPNTGELFF
TGTGCCAGCAGCCCCGACTGGCGACCAAACACCGGGGAGCTGTTTTTT
>-|TRBJ2-1|TRBD1|TRBV3-1/TRBV3-2
CASSQTGQGAPGEQFF
TGTGCCAGCAGCCAAACCGGACAGGGGGCACCGGGTGAGCAGTTCTTC
>once|TRBJ2-1|TRBD2|TRBV7-3
CASSPGTSGRAQFF
TGTGCCAGCAGCCCGGGGACTAGCGGGAGGGCCCAGTTCTTC
>-|TRBJ2-7|-|TRBV28
CASSFQSYEQYF
TGTGCCAGCAGTTTTCAGTCCTACGAGCAGTACTTC
>-|TRBJ2-1|-|TRBV18
CASSPPTYNEQFF
TGTGCCAGCTCACCACCTACATACAATGAGCAGTTCTTC
>-|TRBJ2-3|TRBD2|TRBV6-4
CASTNRAGGADTQYF
TGTGCCAGCACCAATCGGGCGGGAGGTGCAGATACGCAGTATTTT
>-|TRBJ1-2|-|TRBV4-1
CASSYTQTANYGYTF
TGCGCCAGCAGCTATACTCAAACAGCAAACTATGGCTACACCTTC
>-|TRBJ2-7|-|TRBV27
CASSLGAGFTYEQYF
TGTGCCAGCAGTTTGGGAGCGGGCTTCACCTACGAGCAGTACTTC
>-|TRBJ2-3|TRBD2|TRBV11-3
CASGTSSTDTQYF
TGTGCCAGCGGGACTAGCAGCACAGATACGCAGTATTTT
>-|TRBJ1-4|TRBD1|TRBV27
CASSLTGASEKLFF
TGTGCCAGCAGCCTCACAGGGGCCTCGGAAAAACTGTTTTTT
>-|TRBJ1-1|TRBD1|TRBV6-2/TRBV6-3
CASSTGQGASEAFF
TGTGCCAGCAGCACGGGACAGGGGGCGTCTGAAGCTTTCTTT
>-|TRBJ1-4|-|TRBV5-4
CASSLASEEKLFF
TGTGCCAGCAGCTTGGCATCAGAAGAAAAACTGTTTTTT
>-|TRBJ1-1|-|TRBV5-4
CASSVGAGALNTEAFF
TGTGCCAGCAGCGTAGGTGCTGGGGCACTCAACACTGAAGCTTTCTTT
>-|TRBJ2-7|TRBD1|TRBV19
CASSITGGSSYEQYF
TGTGCCAGTAGTATAACAGGGGGCTCATCCTACGAGCAGTACTTC
>few|TRBJ2-7|-|TRBV7-2
CASSLGGEGSYEQYF
TGTGCCAGCAGCTTAGGGGGAGAAGGCTCCTACGAGCAGTACTTC
>-|TRBJ1-1|-|TRBV29-1
CSVAGRAGNTEAFF
TGCAGCGTTGCCGGGCGGGCGGGGAACACTGAAGCTTTCTTT
>few|TRBJ2-1|TRBD1|TRBV18
CASSPLTGGVDEQFF
TGTGCCAGCTCACCGCTAACAGGGGGAGTCGATGAGCAGTTCTTC
>-|TRBJ1-5|-|TRBV27
CASSPQNQPQHF
TGTGCCAGCAGTCCCCAGAATCAGCCCCAGCATTTT
>-|TRBJ1-2|-|TRBV9
CASCGRGGGYGYTF
TGTGCCAGCTGCGGGCGGGGAGGGGGCTATGGCTACACCTTC
>-|TRBJ1-2|TRBD1|TRBV5-6
CASSPQGVSYGYTF
TGTGCCAGCAGCCCTCAGGGGGTTTCCTATGGCTACACCTTC